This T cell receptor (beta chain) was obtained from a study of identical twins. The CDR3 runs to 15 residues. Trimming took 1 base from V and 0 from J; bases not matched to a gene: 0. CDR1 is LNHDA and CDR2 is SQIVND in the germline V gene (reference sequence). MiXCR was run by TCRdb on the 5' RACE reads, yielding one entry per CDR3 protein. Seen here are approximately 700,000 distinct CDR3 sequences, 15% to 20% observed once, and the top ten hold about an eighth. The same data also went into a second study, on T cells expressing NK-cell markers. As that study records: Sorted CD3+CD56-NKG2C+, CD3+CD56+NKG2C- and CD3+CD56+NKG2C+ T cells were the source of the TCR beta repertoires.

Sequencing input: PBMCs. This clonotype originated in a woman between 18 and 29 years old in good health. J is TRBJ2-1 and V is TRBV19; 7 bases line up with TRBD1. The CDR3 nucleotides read TGTGCCAGTAGTATAGCAGGGGGCTCCTACAATGAGCAGTTCTTC. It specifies CASSIAGGSYNEQFF.